This TCR beta chain was profiled in a study of CD8 T cells in Susac syndrome. General observations from the study: The study recognized that its TCR sequencing and HLA analysis covered a relatively small number of individuals.

Details on this clonotype: The antigen is not known.

The germline CDR1 and CDR2 sequences are LGHDT and YNNKEL (reference sequence). The ends lost 4 bases at V and 6 bases at J; junction bases unmatched: 5. The length of the CDR3 is 15 residues. Random hexamers were used to reverse transcribe an amount of about 0.45 to 1 ug RNA. A single record per CDR3 protein comes from TCRdb applying MiXCR to the immunoSEQ multiplex PCR reads. The table includes about 200,000 distinct CDR3 sequences, roughly 91% detected once. The sample comprised CD4+ T cells from PBMCs. The clonotype originates from a human donor with Susac syndrome. V gene TRBV3-1 combines with J gene TRBJ2-1; 11 bases map to TRBD2. The CDR3 sequence is CASSLIAGGLNEQFF. The CDR3 nucleotides are TGTGCCAGCAGCCTGATAGCGGGGGGGCTCAATGAGCAGTTCTTC.